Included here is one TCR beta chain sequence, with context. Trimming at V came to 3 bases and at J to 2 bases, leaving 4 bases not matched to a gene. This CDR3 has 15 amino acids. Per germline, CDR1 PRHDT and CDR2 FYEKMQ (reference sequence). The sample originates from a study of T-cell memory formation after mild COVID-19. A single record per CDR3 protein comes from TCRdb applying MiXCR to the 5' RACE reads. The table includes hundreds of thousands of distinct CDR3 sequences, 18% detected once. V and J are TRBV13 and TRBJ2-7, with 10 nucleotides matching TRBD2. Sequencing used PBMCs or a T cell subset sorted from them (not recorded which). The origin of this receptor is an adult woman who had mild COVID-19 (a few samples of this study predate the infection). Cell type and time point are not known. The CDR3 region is CASSFRTSGTYEQYF. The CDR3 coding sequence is TGTGCCAGCAGCTTTAGGACTAGCGGTACCTACGAGCAGTACTTC.